The rows below give T cell receptor beta chains drawn from one sample of a study of radiotherapy plus CTLA-4 blockade in lung cancer. Generated by immunoSEQ multiplex PCR, the TCRdb table keeps only in-frame clones and is missing some. The sample shows around 110,000 clones, 70% to 85% of them seen only once. Sequenced here: peripheral blood, sampled from a patient treated with radiotherapy plus ipilimumab. These receptors were collected from a human donor with non-small cell lung cancer that progressed on radiotherapy plus ipilimumab. Some clones in this sample may be carry-over from other donors' samples. Both conserved end residues are part of each CDR3. D genes are given only for firm matches. Some rows mark clone size as missing; the rest say once, few, many or name a class of expanded clone.

J gene | D gene | clone size | V gene | CDR3 DNA | CDR3 protein
TRBJ1-2 | . | few | TRBV27 | TGTGCCAGCAGTTTATGGGGGGGGATCGATGGCTACACCTTC | CASSLWGGIDGYTF
TRBJ2-3 | TRBD2 | . | TRBV7-8 | TGTGCCAGCAGCTCAGGACTAGACGGTACGCAGTATTTT | CASSSGLDGTQYF
TRBJ1-2 | . | . | TRBV11-1 | TGTGCCAGCAGCCCGGGACTCACCGATGGCTACACCTTC | CASSPGLTDGYTF
TRBJ1-1 | . | . | TRBV7-2 | TGTGCCAGCAGCCGTGATAGACAGAACACTGAAGCTTTCTTT | CASSRDRQNTEAFF
TRBJ1-5 | TRBD1 | . | TRBV12-5 | TGTGCTAGTGGTTTGGACCCCTGGGACAGGGGGCAATACCAGCCCCAGCATTTT | CASGLDPWDRGQYQPQHF
TRBJ2-1 | . | . | TRBV7-3 | TGTGCCAGCAGCTCCGACGGGTACAATGAGCAGTTCTTC | CASSSDGYNEQFF
TRBJ2-7 | TRBD1 | . | TRBV5-6 | TGTGCCAGCAGCCACAGGGGGTTAGGTTATGACGAGCAGTACTTC | CASSHRGLGYDEQYF
TRBJ1-2 | . | . | TRBV5-6 | TGTGCCAGCAGCTTGGTGCGGACTGGCTACACCTTC | CASSLVRTGYTF
TRBJ2-6 | TRBD1 | . | TRBV14 | TGTGCCAGCAGCCAAGTTTACCAGACAGGGTCTGGGGCCAACGTCCTGACTTTC | CASSQVYQTGSGANVLTF
TRBJ2-1 | . | . | TRBV6-5 | TGTGCCAGTCGCTGGGACACCTACAATGAGCAGTTCTTC | CASRWDTYNEQFF
TRBJ2-7 | TRBD1 | . | TRBV5-1 | TGCGCCAGCAGCACTGGGACAGGGCGCTCCTACGAGCAGTACTTC | CASSTGTGRSYEQYF
TRBJ1-3 | . | . | TRBV4-3 | TGCGCCAGCAGCCAAGTAAACCAGCCGGACACCATATATTTT | CASSQVNQPDTIYF
TRBJ1-6 | TRBD1 | . | TRBV28 | TGTGCCAGCAAATCCTTCGACAGGGATAATTCACCCCTCCACTTT | CASKSFDRDNSPLHF
TRBJ2-6 | TRBD1 | . | TRBV10-1 | TGCGCCAGCACGCTAAACAGGGGGTGCATCCTGACTTTC | CASTLNRGCILTF
TRBJ1-5 | TRBD1 | . | TRBV6-4 | TGTGCCAGCAGCGCAAAGAAAATCGACAGGGGAGGGCCCCAGCATTTT | CASSAKKIDRGGPQHF
TRBJ2-7 | TRBD2 | few | TRBV5-1 | TGCGCCAGTAGAGATCGGGGGGGTACTTTCTACGAGCAGTACTTC | CASRDRGGTFYEQYF
TRBJ2-3 | TRBD2 | . | TRBV9 | TGTGCCAGCAGCTTAAGCGGGGGGGCCTCAGATACGCAGTATTTT | CASSLSGGASDTQYF
TRBJ2-3 | TRBD2 | . | TRBV29-1 | TGCAGCGTTGCGGGTCCTAGCGGGGGGGATACGCAGTATTTT | CSVAGPSGGDTQYF
TRBJ2-6 | . | few | TRBV15 | TGTGCCACCCTACAGGTTTCCTCTGGGGCCAACGTCCTGACTTTC | CATLQVSSGANVLTF
TRBJ2-5 | TRBD1 | . | TRBV19 | TGTGCCAGTAGTGCTGAACAGGGGGTGGTGGAGACCCAGTACTTC | CASSAEQGVVETQYF
TRBJ2-5 | . | . | TRBV29-1 | TGCAGCGCCGTCCCGGGTTACCAAGAGACCCAGTACTTC | CSAVPGYQETQYF
TRBJ2-1 | TRBD2 | . | TRBV5-1 | TGCGCCAGCAGCCCCACGGGGGGAACCTCCTACAATGAGCAGTTCTTC | CASSPTGGTSYNEQFF
TRBJ1-1 | . | . | TRBV7-8 | TGTGCCAGCAGCTTCCAACAGGGAAACACTGAAGCTTTCTTT | CASSFQQGNTEAFF
TRBJ2-7 | . | . | TRBV5-1 | TGCGCCAGCAGCTTGACGGGAGAGACCTCCTACGAGCAGTACTTC | CASSLTGETSYEQYF
TRBJ1-4 | . | . | TRBV30 | TGTGCCTGGAGCCCTTTCGACGAAAAACTGTTTTTT | CAWSPFDEKLFF
TRBJ2-7 | TRBD2 | . | TRBV10-3 | TGTGCCATCAGTGCTCTCGGGCTAGCGGGGGTTCACACAGGGTACGAGCAGTACTTC | CAISALGLAGVHTGYEQYF
TRBJ2-2 | . | . | TRBV7-8 | TGTGCCAGCAGCTCCCAGGGGACACACACCGGGGAGCTGTTTTTT | CASSSQGTHTGELFF
TRBJ2-3 | TRBD2 | . | TRBV18 | TGTGCCAGCTCACCACAGCTAGCGGGGGCCTCGGATACGCAGTATTTT | CASSPQLAGASDTQYF
TRBJ1-5 | TRBD1 | . | TRBV16 | TGTGCCAGCAGCCACCTGACAGGGAAGGATCAGCCCCAGCATTTT | CASSHLTGKDQPQHF
TRBJ1-2 | TRBD1 | . | TRBV29-1 | TGCAGCGTCGAGGCGACAGGGTCTAGAGAAGATGGCTACACCTTC | CSVEATGSREDGYTF
TRBJ1-1 | . | few | TRBV30 | TGTGCCTGGAGTGTCTCAGCCGGCGGTGGGGCTTTCTTT | CAWSVSAGGGAFF